Below, 15 T cell receptor beta chains from the same sample are listed, as sequenced in a study of T cells in Graves' hyperthyroidism and ophthalmopathy. The investigators amplified TCR beta CDR3 regions from RNA transcripts. Initially, a first-round RT-PCR of the TCR CDR3 employed the HTBI primer set. MiXCR, run by TCRdb on the multiplex PCR reads, gives a single entry per CDR3 protein. Of 300,000 to 450,000 distinct CDR3 sequences listed, about 13% are singletons. The specimen was blood. These receptor sequences come from a young woman with Graves' hyperthyroidism.

A word on this clonotype: This clone may be a read error of a much larger clone one base away. The V gene is TRBV7-9, the J gene TRBJ1-5; 9 nucleotides align to TRBD1. The germline gives CDR1 SEHNR, CDR2 FQNEAQ (reference sequence). This CDR3 comprises 14 residues. CDR3 in DNA: TGTGCCGGCAGCCACGGACAGGGGAATCAGCCCCAGCATTTT. It yields the protein CAGSHGQGNQPQHF. Full variable domain (rest looked up from reference TRBV7-9 and TRBJ1-5): DTGVSQNPRHKITKRGQNVTFRCDPISEHNRLYWYRQTLGQGPEFLTYFQNEAQLEKSRLLSDRFSAERPKGSFSTLEIQRTEQGDSAMYLCAGSHGQGNQPQHFGDGTRLSIL.

This clonotype was picked up many times. The chain joins TRBV5-1 to TRBJ1-2; no clear D. The germline gives CDR1 SGHRS, CDR2 YFSETQ. Trimming stripped 2 bases from V and 4 bases from J, with 15 bases between. The CDR3 contains 15 residues. The CDR3 sequence: CASSFNSINLYGYTF. In nucleotides, the CDR3 is TGCGCCAGCAGCTTCAACAGCATAAACCTCTATGGCTACACCTTC.

The V gene is TRBV10-3, the J gene TRBJ2-1; TRBD2 agrees at 13 bases. With 4 bases clipped from V and 5 bases from J, the junction kept 2 bases outside the gene matches. The CDR3 totals 15 residues. Germline V CDR1 and CDR2: ENHRY, SYGVKD. The CDR3 here is CAISVTSGGNNEQFF. CDR3 sequence (DNA): TGTGCCATCAGTGTGACTAGCGGGGGGAACAATGAGCAGTTCTTC.

Ten or more counts support this clonotype. The chain joins TRBV10-3 to TRBJ1-2; TRBD1 matches 8 bases. CDR1 is ENHRY, CDR2 SYGVKD, per germline. The CDR3 extends over 13 amino acids. Unmatched junction bases numbered 7, after V lost 7 bases and J lost 6 bases. CDR3 sequence reads: CAITRTGFHGYTF. The CDR3 DNA is TGTGCCATCACCAGGACAGGGTTTCATGGCTACACCTTC.

At least ten counts were recorded for this clonotype. DNA for the CDR3: TGTGCCAGCAGTGAGAGAGGGCCGGGCTCGAACTATGGCTACACCTTC. It is translated as CASSERGPGSNYGYTF. J is TRBJ1-2 and V is TRBV2; D is undetermined. CDR1 is SNHLY, CDR2 FYNNEI, per germline. This CDR3 has 16 amino acids. Deletions cut 3 bases from V and 2 bases from J, with 16 bases between. Complete variable domain (other parts from reference TRBV2 and TRBJ1-2): EPEVTQTPSHQVTQMGQEVILRCVPISNHLYFYWYRQILGQKVEFLVSFYNNEISEKSEIFDDQFSVERPDGSNFTLKIRSTKLEDSAMYFCASSERGPGSNYGYTFGSGTRLTVV.

This clonotype was seen a few times. The rearrangement uses TRBV20-1 and TRBJ1-3, with D hard to call. The ends were cut back, 5 bases at V and 0 bases at J, with 11 bases in the middle. In germline, CDR1 is DFQATT, CDR2 SNEGSKA (reference sequence). This CDR3 has 14 residues. DNA for the CDR3: TGCAGTGCTCCGGACTGGAGCTCTGGAAACACCATATATTTT. Protein: CSAPDWSSGNTIYF.

Note on this clonotype: A read error may explain this, as a much larger clone is one base away. The chain is built from TRBV6-5 and TRBJ1-4, with D uncertain. This CDR3 spans 18 amino acids. CDR1 is MNHEY, CDR2 SVGAGI, per germline. CDR3 DNA: TGTGCCGGCAGTTACTCGCCTCCGGCCCCCGGCTTGAATGAAAAACTGTTTTTT. Translation: CAGSYSPPAPGLNEKLFF.

This clonotype was detected many times. This chain uses TRBV20-1 with TRBJ2-5; the match to TRBD2 covers 14 bases. The CDR3 extends over 14 amino acids. Per the germline V gene, CDR1 is DFQATT and CDR2 is SNEGSKA (reference sequence). Trimming took 6 bases from V and 5 from J; bases not matched to a gene: 5. The CDR3: CSAQGLAGDETQYF. In DNA form, the CDR3 reads TGCAGTGCCCAGGGACTAGCGGGAGATGAGACCCAGTACTTC.

The rearrangement joins TRBV20-1 to TRBJ1-1; D perhaps matches TRBD1 (5 bases). Germline V gene lookup returns CDR1 DFQATT and CDR2 SNEGSKA (reference sequence). The V end lost 6 bases, the J end lost 2 bases, and 19 bases lay between the germline ends. The CDR3 is 15 residues long. The CDR3 loop is CSAESARTSNTEAFF. The CDR3 region has the DNA TGCAGTGCCGAAAGCGCGCGGACAAGTAACACTGAAGCTTTCTTT.

This clonotype was recorded at least ten times. V and J are TRBV6-2 or TRBV6-3 and TRBJ2-1; D is perhaps TRBD1 (5 bases). CDR3 length: 12 amino acids. V shed 0 bases and J shed 11 bases, with 8 bases lying between them. Germline V gene lookup returns CDR1 MNHEY and CDR2 SVGEGT. CDR3 sequence (DNA): TGTGCCAGCAGTTACTCGGCAGGGAAGCAGTTCTTC. Translating gives CASSYSAGKQFF.

There are many counts of this clonotype. V usage is TRBV6-2 or TRBV6-3 and J usage is TRBJ2-1; unclear D gene. The V end lost 5 bases, the J end lost 6 bases, and 17 bases lay between the germline ends. CDR3 length: 15 amino acids. CDR1 is MNHEY and CDR2 is SVGEGT in the germline V gene. CDR3 sequence (DNA): TGTGCCAGCAGTCCCGATCGGACCGCGACCAATGAGCAGTTCTTC. Its protein product is CASSPDRTATNEQFF.

This sequence joins TRBV18 and TRBJ1-6, with D possibly matching TRBD1 (6 bases). Trimming took 3 bases from V and 5 from J, leaving 8 bases between them. The CDR3 has 14 residues. The V gene's germline CDR1 is KGHSH and CDR2 LQKENI. The CDR3 DNA reads TGTGCCAGCTCACCGACAGGAGATAATTCACCCCTCCACTTT. It encodes CASSPTGDNSPLHF.

CDR3 in DNA: TGTGCCAGCAGTTCCGGGACAGGGGGCGGGGAGACCCAGTACTTC. Protein sequence: CASSSGTGGGETQYF. The J gene is TRBJ2-5, the V gene TRBV27; TRBD1 matches 12 bases. The trim removed 4 bases at V and 5 bases at J, leaving 5 bases unmatched. The CDR3 covers 15 residues. Germline V lookup: CDR1 MNHEY, CDR2 SMNVEV (reference sequence).

This chain links TRBV20-1 with TRBJ2-3, with 9 bases that match TRBD2. The CDR3 is 15 residues long. From germline, CDR1 is DFQATT and CDR2 SNEGSKA (reference sequence). The junction had 5 bases not matched to a gene; V was cut back by 3 bases and J by 1 base. The DNA for the CDR3 is TGCAGTGCTAGTTTGAGACTAGCGGGCACAGATACGCAGTATTTT. Translation: CSASLRLAGTDTQYF.

This clonotype occurred a few times. The chain uses TRBV7-2 and TRBJ2-2; D could derive from TRBD1 or TRBD2 (6 bases each). Germline loops: CDR1 SGHTA, CDR2 FQGNSA. CDR3 size: 15 residues. V shed 2 bases and J shed 4 bases, with 11 bases lying between them. The chain's CDR3 is CASSLYGGRTGELFF. The CDR3, as DNA: TGTGCCAGCAGCTTATATGGGGGGCGCACCGGGGAGCTGTTTTTT.